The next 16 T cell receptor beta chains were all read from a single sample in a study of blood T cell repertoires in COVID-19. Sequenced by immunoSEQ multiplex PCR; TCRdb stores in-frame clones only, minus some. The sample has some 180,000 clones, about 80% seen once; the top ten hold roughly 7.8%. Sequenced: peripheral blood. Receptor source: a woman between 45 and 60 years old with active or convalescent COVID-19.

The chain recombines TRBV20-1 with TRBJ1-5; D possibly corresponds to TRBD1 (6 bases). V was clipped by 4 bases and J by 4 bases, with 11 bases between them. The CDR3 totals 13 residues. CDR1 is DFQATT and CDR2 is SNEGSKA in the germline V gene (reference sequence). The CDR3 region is CSANEQGNQPQHF. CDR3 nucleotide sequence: TGCAGTGCTAATGAACAGGGAAATCAGCCCCAGCATTTT.

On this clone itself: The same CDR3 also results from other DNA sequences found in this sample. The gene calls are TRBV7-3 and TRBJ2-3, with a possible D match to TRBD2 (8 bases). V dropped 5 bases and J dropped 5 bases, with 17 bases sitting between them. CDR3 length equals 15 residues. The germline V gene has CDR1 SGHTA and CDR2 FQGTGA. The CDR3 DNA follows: TGTGCCAGCAGCCAGGGGGGACTAGGGGGAGATACGCAGTATTTT. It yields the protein CASSQGGLGGDTQYF.

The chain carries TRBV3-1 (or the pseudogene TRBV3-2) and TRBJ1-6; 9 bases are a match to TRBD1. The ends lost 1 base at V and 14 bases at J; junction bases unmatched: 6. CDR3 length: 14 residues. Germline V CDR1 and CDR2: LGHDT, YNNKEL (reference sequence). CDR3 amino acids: CASSQGGTGLTLHF. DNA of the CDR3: TGTGCCAGCAGCCAAGGGGGGACAGGGCTAACCCTCCACTTT.

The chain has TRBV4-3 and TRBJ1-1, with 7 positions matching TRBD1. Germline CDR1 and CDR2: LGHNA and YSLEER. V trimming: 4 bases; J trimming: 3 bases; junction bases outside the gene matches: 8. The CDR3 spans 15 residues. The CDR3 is CASSPTPQGDTEAFF. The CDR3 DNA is TGCGCCAGCAGCCCAACCCCCCAGGGGGACACTGAAGCTTTCTTT.

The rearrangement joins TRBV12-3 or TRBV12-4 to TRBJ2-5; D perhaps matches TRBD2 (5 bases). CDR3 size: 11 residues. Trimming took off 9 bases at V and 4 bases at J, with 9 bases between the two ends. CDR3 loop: CASMGVETQYF. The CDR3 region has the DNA TGTGCCAGTATGGGAGTAGAGACCCAGTACTTC.

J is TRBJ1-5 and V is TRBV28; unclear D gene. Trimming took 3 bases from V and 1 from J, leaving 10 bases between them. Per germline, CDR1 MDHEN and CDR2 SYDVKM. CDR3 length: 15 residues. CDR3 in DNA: TGTGCCAGCAGTTTGGCCAGGTCAAGCAATCAGCCCCAGCATTTT. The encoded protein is CASSLARSSNQPQHF.

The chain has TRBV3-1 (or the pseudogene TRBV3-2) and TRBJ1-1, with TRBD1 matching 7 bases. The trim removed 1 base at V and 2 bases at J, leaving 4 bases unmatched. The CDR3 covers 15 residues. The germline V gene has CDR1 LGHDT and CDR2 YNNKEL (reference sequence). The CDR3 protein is CASSQGRDRNTEAFF. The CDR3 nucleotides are TGTGCCAGCAGCCAAGGAAGGGACAGAAACACTGAAGCTTTCTTT.

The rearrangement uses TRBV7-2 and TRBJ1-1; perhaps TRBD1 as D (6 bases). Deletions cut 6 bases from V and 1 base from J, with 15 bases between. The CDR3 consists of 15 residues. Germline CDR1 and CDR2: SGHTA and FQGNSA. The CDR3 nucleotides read TGTGCCAGCAGGGGTTTGAGGGGGTGGAACACTGAAGCTTTCTTT. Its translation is CASRGLRGWNTEAFF. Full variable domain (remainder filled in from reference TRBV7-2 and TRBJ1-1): GAGVSQSPSNKVTEKGKDVELRCDPISGHTALYWYRQSLGQGLEFLIYFQGNSAPDKSGLPSDRFSAERTGGSVSTLTIQRTQQEDSAVYLCASRGLRGWNTEAFFGQGTRLTVV.

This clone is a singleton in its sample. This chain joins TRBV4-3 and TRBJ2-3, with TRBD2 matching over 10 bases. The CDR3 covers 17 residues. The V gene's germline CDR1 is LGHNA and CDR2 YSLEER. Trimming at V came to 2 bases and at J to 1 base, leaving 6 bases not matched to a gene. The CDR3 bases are TGCGCCAGCAGCCAATATAAGCTAGCGGGGGGCACAGATACGCAGTATTTT. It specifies CASSQYKLAGGTDTQYF.

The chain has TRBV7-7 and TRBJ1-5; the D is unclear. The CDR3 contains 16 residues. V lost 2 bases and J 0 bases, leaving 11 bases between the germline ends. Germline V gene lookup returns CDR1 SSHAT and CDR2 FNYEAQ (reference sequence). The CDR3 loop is CASSLIDRYSNQPQHF. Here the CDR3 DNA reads TGTGCCAGCAGCTTAATCGATCGGTATAGCAATCAGCCCCAGCATTTT.

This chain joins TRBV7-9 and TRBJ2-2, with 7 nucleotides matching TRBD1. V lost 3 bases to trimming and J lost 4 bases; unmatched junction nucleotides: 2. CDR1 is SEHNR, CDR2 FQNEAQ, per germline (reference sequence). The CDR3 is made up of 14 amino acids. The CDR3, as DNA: TGTGCCAGCAGCTTCGACAGGGCCACCGGGGAGCTGTTTTTT. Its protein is CASSFDRATGELFF.

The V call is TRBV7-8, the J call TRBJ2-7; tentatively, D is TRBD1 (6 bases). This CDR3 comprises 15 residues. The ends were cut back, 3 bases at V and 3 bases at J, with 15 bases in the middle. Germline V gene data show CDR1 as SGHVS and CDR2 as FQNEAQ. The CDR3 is CASSLLQRGSYEQYF. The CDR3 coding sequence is TGTGCCAGCAGCTTGTTACAAAGGGGGAGCTACGAGCAGTACTTC.

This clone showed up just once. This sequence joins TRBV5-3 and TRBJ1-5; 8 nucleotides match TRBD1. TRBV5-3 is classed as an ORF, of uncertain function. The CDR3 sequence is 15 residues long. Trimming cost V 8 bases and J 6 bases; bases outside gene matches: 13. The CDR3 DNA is TGTGCCAGCCAAAGACAGGGGAATAGGTTTCAGCCCCAGCATTTT. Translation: CASQRQGNRFQPQHF.

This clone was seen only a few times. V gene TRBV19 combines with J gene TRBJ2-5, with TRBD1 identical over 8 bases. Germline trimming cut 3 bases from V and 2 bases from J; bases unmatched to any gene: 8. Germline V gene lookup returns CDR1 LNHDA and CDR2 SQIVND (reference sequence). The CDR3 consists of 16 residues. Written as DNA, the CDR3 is TGTGCCAGTAGTATGAGCCCAGGGGGCCGTCAAGAGACCCAGTACTTC. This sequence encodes CASSMSPGGRQETQYF.

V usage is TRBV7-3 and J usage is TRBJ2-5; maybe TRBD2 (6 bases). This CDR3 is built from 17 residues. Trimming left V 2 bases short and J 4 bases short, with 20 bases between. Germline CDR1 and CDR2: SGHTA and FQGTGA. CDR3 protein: CASSLSPALTRGETQYF. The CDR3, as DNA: TGTGCCAGCAGCTTATCCCCCGCTTTGACTAGGGGAGAGACCCAGTACTTC.

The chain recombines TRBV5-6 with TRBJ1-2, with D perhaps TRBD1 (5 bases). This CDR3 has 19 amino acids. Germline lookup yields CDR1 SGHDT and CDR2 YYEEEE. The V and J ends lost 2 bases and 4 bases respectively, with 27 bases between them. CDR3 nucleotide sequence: TGTGCCAGCAGCTTTGCTCACCCCCCACAGGTCAGCTTGGGCTATGGCTACACCTTC. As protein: CASSFAHPPQVSLGYGYTF.